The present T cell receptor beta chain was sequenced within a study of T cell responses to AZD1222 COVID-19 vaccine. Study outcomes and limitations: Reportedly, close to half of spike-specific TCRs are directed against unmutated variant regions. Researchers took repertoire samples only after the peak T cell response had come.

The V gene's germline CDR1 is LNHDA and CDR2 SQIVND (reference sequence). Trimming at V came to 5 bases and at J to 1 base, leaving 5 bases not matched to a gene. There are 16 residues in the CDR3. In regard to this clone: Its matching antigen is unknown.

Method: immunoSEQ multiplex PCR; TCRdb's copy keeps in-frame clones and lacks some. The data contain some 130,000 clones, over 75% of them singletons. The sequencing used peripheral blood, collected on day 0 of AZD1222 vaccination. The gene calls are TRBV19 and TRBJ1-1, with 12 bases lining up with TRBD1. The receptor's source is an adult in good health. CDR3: CASSGTGGAWNTEAFF. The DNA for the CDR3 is TGTGCCAGTAGTGGGACAGGGGGCGCGTGGAACACTGAAGCTTTCTTT. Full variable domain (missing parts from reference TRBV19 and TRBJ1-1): DGGITQSPKYLFRKEGQNVTLSCEQNLNHDAMYWYRQDPGQGLRLIYYSQIVNDFQKGDIAEGYSVSREKKESFPLTVTSAQKNPTAFYLCASSGTGGAWNTEAFFGQGTRLTVV.